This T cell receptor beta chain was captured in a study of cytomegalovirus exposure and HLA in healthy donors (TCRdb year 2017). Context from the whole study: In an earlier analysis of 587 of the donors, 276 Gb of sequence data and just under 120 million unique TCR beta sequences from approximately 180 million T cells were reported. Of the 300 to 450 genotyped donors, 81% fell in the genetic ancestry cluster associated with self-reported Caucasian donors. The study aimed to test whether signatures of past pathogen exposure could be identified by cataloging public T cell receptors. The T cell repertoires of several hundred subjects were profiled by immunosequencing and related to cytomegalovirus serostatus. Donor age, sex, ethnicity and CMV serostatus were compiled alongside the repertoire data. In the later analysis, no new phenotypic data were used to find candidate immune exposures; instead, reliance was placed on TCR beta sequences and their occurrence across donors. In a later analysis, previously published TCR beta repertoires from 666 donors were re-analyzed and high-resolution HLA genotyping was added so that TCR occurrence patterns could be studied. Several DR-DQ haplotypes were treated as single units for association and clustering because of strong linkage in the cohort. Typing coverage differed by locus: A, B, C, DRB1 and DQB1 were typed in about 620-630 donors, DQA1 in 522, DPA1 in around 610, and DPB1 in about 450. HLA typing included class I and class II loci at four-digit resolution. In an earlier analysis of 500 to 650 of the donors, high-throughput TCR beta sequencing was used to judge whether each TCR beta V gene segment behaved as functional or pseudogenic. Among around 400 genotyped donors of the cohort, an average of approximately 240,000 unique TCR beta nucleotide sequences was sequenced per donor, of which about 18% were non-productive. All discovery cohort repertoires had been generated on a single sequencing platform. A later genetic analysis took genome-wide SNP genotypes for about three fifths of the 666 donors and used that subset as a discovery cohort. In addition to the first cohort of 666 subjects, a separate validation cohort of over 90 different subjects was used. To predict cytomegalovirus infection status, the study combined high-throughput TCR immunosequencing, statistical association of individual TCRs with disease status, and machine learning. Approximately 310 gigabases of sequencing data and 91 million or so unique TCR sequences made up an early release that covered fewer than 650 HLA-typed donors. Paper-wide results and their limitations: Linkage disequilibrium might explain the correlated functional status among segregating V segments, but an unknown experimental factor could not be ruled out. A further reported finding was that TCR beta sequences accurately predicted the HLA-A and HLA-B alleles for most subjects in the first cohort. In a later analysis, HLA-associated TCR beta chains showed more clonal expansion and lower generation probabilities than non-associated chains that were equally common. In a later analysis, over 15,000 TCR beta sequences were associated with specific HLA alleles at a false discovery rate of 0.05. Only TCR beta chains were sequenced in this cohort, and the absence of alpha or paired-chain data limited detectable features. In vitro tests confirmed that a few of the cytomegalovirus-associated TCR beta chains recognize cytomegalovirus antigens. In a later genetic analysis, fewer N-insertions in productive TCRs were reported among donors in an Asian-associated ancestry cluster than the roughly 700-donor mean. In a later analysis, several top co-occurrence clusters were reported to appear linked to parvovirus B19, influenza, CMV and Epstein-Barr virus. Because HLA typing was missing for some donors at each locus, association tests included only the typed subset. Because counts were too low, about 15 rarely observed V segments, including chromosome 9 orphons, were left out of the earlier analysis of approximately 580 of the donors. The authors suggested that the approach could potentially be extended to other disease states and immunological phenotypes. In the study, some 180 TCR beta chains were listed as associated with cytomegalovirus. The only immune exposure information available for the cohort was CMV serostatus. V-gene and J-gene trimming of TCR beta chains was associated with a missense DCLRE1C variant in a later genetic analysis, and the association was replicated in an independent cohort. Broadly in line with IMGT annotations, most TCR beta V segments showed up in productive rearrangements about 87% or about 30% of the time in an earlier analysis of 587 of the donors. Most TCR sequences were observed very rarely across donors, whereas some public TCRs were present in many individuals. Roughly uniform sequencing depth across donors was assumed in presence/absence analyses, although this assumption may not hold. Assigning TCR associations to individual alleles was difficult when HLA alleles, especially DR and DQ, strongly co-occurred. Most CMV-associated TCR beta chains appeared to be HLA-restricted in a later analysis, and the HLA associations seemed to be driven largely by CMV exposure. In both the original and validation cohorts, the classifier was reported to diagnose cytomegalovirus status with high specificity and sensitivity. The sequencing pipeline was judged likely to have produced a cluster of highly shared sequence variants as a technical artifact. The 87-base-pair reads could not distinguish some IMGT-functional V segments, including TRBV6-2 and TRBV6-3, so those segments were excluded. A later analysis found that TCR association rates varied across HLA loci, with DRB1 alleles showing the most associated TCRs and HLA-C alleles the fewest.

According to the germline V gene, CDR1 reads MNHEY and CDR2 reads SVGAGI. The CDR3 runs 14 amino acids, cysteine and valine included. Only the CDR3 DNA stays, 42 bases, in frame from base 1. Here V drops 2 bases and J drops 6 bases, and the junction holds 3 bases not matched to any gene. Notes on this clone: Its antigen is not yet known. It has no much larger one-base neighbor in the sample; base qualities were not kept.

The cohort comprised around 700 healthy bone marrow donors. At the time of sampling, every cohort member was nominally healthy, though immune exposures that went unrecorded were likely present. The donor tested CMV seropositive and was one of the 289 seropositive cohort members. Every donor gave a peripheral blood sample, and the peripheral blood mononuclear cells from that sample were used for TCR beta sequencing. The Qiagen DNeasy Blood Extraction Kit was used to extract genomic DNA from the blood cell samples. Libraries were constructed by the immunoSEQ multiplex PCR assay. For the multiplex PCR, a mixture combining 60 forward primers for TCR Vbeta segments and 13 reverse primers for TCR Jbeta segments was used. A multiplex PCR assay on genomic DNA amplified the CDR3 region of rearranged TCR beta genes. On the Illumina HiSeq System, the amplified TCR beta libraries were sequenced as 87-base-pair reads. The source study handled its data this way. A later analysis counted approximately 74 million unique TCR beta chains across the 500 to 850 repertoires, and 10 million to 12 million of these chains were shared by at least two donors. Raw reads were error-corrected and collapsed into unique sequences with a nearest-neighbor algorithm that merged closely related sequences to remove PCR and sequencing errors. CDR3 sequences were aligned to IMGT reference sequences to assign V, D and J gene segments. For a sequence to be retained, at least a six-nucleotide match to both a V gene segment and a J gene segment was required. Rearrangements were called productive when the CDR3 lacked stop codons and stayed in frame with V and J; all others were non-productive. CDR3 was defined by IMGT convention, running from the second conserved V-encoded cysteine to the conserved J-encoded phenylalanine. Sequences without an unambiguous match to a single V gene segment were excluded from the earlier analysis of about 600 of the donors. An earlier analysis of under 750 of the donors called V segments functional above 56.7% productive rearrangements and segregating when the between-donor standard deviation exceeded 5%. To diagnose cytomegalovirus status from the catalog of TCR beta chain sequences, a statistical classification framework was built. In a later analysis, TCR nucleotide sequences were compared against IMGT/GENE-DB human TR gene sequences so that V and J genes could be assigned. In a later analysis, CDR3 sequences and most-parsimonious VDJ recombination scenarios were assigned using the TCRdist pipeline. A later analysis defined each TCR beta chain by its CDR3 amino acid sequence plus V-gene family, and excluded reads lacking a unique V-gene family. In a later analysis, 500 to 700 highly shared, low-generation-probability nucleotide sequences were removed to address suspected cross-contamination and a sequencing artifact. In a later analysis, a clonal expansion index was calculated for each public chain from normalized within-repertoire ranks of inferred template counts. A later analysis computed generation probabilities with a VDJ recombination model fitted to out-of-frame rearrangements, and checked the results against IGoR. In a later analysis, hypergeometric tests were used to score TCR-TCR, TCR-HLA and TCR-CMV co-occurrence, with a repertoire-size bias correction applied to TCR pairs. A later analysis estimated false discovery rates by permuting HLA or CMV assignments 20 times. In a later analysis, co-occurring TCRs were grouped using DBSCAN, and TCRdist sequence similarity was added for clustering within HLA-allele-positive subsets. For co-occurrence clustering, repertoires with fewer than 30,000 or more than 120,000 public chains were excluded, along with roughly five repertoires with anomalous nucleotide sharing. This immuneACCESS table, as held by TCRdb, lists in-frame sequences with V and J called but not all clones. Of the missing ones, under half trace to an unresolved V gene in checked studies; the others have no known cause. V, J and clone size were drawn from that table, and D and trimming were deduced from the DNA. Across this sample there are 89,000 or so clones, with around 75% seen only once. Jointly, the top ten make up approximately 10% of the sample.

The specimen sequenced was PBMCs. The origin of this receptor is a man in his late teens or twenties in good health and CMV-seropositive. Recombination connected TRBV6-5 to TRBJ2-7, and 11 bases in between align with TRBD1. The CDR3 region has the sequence CASSYHGTGGEQYV. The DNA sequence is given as TGTGCCAGCAGTTACCATGGGACAGGGGGCGAGCAGTACGTC.